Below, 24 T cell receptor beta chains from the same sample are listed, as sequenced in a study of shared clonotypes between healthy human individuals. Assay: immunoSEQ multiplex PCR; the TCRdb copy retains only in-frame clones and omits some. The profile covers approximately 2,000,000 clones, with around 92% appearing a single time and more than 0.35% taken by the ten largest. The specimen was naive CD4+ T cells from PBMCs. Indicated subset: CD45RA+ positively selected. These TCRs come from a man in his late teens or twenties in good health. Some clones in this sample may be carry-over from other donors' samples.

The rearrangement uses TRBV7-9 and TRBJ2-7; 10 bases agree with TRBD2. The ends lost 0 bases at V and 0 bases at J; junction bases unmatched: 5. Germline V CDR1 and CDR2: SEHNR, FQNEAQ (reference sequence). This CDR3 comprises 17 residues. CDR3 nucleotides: TGTGCCAGCAGCTTAGCGTCTCCTAGCGGGAGCTCCTACGAGCAGTACTTC. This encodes CASSLASPSGSSYEQYF.

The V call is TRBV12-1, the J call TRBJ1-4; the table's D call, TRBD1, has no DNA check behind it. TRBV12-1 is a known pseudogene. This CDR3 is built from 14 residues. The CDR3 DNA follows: TGTGCCAGCAGCTTTGCTGGCAGGGATGAAAAACTGTTTTTT. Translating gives CASSFAGRDEKLFF.

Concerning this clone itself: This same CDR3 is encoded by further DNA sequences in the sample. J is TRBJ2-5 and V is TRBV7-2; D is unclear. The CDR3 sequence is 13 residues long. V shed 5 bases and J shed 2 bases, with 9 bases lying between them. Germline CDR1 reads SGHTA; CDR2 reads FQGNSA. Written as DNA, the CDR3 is TGTGCCAGCAGCCCCAGAATACAAGAGACCCAGTACTTC. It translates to CASSPRIQETQYF.

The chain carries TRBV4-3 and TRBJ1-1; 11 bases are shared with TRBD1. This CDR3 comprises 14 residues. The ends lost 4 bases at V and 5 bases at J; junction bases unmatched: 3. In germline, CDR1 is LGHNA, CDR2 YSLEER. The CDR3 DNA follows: TGCGCCAGCAGCCGGGGACAGGGGGGAACTGAAGCTTTCTTT. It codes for CASSRGQGGTEAFF.

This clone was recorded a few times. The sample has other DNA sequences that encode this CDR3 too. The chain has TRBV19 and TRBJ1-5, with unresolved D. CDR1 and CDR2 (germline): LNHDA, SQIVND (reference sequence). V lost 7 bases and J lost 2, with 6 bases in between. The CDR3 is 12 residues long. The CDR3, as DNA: TGTGCCAGTACCATCGGCAATCAGCCCCAGCATTTT. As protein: CASTIGNQPQHF. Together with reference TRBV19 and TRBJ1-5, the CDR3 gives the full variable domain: DGGITQSPKYLFRKEGQNVTLSCEQNLNHDAMYWYRQDPGQGLRLIYYSQIVNDFQKGDIAEGYSVSREKKESFPLTVTSAQKNPTAFYLCASTIGNQPQHFGDGTRLSIL.

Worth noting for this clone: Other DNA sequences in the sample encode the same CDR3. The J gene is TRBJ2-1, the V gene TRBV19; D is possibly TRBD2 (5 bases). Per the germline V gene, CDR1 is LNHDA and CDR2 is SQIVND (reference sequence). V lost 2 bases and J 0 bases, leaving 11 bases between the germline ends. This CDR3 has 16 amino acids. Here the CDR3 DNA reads TGTGCCAGTAGTATACGAAGCGGCAGCTCCTACAATGAGCAGTTCTTC. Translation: CASSIRSGSSYNEQFF.

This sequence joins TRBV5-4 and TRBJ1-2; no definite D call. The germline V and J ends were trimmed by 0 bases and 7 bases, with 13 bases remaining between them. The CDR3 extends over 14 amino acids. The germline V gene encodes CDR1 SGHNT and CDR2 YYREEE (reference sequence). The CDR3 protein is CASSLDVGEGGYTF. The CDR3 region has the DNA TGTGCCAGCAGCTTGGATGTTGGGGAGGGTGGCTACACCTTC. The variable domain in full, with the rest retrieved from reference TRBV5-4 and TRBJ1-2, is ETGVTQSPTHLIKTRGQQVTLRCSSQSGHNTVSWYQQALGQGPQFIFQYYREEENGRGNFPPRFSGLQFPNYSSELNVNALELDDSALYLCASSLDVGEGGYTFGSGTRLTVV.

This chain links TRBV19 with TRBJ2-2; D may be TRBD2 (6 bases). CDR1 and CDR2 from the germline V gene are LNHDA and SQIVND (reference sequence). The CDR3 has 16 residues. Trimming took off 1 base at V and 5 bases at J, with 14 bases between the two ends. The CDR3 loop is CASSIGRGTTTGELFF. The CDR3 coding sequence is TGTGCCAGTAGTATAGGGAGGGGTACGACGACCGGGGAGCTGTTTTTT.

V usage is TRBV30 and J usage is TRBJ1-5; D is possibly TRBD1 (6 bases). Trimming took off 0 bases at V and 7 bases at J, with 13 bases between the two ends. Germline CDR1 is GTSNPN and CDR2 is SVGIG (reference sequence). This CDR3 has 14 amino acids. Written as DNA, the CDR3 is TGTGCCTGGAGTGTAGTATCAGGGGTCCAGCCCCAGCATTTT. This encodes CAWSVVSGVQPQHF.

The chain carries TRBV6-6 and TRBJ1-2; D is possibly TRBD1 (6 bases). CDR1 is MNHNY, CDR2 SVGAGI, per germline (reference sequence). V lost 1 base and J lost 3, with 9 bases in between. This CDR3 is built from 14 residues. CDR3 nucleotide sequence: TGTGCCAGCAGTTACTACAGGGATGACTATGGCTACACCTTC. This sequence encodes CASSYYRDDYGYTF.

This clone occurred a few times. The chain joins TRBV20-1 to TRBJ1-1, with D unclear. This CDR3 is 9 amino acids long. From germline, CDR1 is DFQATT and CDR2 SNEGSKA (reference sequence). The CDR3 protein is CSSDAEAFF. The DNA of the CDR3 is TGCAGCTCTGATGCTGAAGCTTTCTTT.

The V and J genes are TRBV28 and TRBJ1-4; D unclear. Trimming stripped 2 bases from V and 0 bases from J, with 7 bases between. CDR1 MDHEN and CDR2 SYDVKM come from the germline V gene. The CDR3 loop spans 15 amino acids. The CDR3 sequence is CASSLGQATNEKLFF. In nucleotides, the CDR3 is TGTGCCAGCAGTTTAGGGCAGGCAACTAATGAAAAACTGTTTTTT.

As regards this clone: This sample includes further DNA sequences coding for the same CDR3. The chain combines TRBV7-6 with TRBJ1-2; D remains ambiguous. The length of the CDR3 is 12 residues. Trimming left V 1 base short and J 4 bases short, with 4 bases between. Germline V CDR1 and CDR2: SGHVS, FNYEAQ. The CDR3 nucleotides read TGTGCCAGCAGCTTAGTCGGCTATGGCTACACCTTC. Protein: CASSLVGYGYTF.

CDR3 DNA sequence: TGTGCCAGCAGGCCTACAGGGACAGGGGAAAGTGGCTACACCTTC. Encoded protein: CASRPTGTGESGYTF. This chain joins TRBV2 and TRBJ1-2; TRBD1 agrees at 10 bases. CDR1 SNHLY and CDR2 FYNNEI come from the germline V gene. The CDR3 contains 15 residues. Losses at the gene ends were 6 bases for V and 7 bases for J; bases not matched to a gene: 11.

The CDR3 DNA is TGTGCCAGCTCACCCGGGACGATGAACACCGGGGAGCTGTTTTTT. Translating it yields CASSPGTMNTGELFF. The chain combines TRBV18 with TRBJ2-2; TRBD1 or TRBD2 may be the D gene (5 bases each). The CDR3 length is 15 residues. Germline V lookup: CDR1 KGHSH, CDR2 LQKENI. Trimming took 3 bases from V and 1 from J, leaving 9 bases between them.

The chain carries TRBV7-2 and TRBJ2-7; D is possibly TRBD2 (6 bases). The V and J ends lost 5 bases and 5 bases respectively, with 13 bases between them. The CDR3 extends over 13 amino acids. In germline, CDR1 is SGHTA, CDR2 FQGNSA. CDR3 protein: CASSLMEGHEQYF. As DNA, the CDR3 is TGTGCCAGCAGCCTTATGGAGGGGCACGAGCAGTACTTC.

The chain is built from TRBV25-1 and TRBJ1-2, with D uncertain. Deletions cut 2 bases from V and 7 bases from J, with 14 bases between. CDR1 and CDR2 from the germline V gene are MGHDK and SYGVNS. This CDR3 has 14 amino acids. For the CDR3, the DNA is TGTGCCAGCAGTGAACCCGGCGGAAGGATTGGCTACACCTTC. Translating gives CASSEPGGRIGYTF.

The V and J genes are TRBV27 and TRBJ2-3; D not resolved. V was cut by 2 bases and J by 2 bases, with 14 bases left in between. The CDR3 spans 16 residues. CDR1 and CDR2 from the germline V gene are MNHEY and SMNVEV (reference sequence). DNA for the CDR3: TGTGCCAGCAGTTTACTATCCGGGTTCCCCACAGATACGCAGTATTTT. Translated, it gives CASSLLSGFPTDTQYF.

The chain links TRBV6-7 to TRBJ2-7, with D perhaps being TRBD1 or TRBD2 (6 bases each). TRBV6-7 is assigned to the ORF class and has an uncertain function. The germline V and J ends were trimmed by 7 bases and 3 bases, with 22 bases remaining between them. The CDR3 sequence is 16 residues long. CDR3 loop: CASKSDRGGRVYEQYF. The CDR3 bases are TGTGCCAGCAAAAGCGATCGTGGGGGGCGGGTCTACGAGCAGTACTTC.

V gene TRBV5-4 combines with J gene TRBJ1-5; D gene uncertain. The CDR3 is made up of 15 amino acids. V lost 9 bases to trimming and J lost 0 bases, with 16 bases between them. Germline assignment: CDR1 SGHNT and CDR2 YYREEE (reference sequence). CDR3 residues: CATSQGIGSNQPQHF. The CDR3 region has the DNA TGTGCCACCTCCCAAGGTATAGGTAGCAATCAGCCCCAGCATTTT.

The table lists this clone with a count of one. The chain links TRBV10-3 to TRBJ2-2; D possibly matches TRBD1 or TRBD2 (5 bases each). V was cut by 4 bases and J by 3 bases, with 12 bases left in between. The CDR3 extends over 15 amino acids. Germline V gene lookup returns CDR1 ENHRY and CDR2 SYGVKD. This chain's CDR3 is CAISGGTKDTGELFF. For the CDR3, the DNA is TGTGCCATCAGTGGGGGGACGAAAGACACCGGGGAGCTGTTTTTT.

CDR3 sequence (DNA): TGTGCCAGCAGTTTTGTTGGCGGGAGACCAAATACGCAGTATTTT. Protein product: CASSFVGGRPNTQYF. The chain combines TRBV28 with TRBJ2-3, with 7 bases fitting TRBD2. The ends lost 3 bases at V and 7 bases at J; junction bases unmatched: 10. The CDR3 has 15 amino acids. Germline assignment: CDR1 MDHEN and CDR2 SYDVKM.

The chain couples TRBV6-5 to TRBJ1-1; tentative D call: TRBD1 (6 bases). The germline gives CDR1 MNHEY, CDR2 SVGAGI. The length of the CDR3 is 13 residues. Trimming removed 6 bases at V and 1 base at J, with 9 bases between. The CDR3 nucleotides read TGTGCCAGCAGCCGGGGACAGAACACTGAAGCTTTCTTT. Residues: CASSRGQNTEAFF.

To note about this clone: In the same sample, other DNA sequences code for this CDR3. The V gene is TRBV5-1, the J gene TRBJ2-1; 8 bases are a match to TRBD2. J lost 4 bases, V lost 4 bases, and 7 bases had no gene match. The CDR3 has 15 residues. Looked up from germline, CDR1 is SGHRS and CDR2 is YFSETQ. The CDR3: CASSPSGGGYNEQFF. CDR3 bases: TGCGCCAGCAGCCCCAGCGGGGGAGGGTACAATGAGCAGTTCTTC. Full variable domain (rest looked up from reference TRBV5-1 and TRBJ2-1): KAGVTQTPRYLIKTRGQQVTLSCSPISGHRSVSWYQQTPGQGLQFLFEYFSETQRNKGNFPGRFSGRQFSNSRSEMNVSTLELGDSALYLCASSPSGGGYNEQFFGPGTRLTVL.